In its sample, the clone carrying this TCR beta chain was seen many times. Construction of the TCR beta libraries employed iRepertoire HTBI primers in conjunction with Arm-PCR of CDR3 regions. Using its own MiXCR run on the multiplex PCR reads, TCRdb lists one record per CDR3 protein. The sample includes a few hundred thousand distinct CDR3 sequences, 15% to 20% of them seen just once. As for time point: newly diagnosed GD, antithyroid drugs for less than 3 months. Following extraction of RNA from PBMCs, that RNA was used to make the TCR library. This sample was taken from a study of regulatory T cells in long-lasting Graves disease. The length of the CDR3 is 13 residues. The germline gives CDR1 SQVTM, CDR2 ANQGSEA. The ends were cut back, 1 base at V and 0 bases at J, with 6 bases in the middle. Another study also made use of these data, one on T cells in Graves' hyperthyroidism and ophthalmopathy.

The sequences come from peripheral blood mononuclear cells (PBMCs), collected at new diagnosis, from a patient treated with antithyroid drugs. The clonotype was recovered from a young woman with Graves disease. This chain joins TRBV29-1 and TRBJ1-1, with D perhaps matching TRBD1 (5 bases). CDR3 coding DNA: TGCAGCGTTGAAGGGACAATGAACACTGAAGCTTTCTTT. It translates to CSVEGTMNTEAFF.